These T cell receptor beta chains were read from a single sample in a study of T cell responses to AZD1222 COVID-19 vaccine. Sequenced by immunoSEQ multiplex PCR; TCRdb stores in-frame clones only, minus some. This table holds approximately 80,000 clones, approximately 85% found once. This material consisted of peripheral blood, taken 28 days after the second AZD1222 dose. The receptors were gathered from an adult who received the AZD1222 COVID-19 vaccine. Each CDR3 is given with its conserved first and last residue. A D gene is named only where the DNA matches it firmly. Size values are once, few and many counts, or a class for expanded clones, and some rows have none.

D | J | V | size | CDR3 | DNA
TRBD1 | TRBJ1-5 | TRBV29-1 | few | CSVAEGQGGNQPQHF | TGCAGCGTGGCAGAGGGACAGGGTGGCAATCAGCCCCAGCATTTT
TRBD1 | TRBJ1-6 | TRBV19 | - | CATRPGQGNSPLHF | TGTGCCACCCGACCCGGACAGGGAAATTCACCCCTCCACTTT
- | TRBJ1-1 | TRBV4-1 | - | CASSQDNWGQNTEAFF | TGCGCCAGCAGCCAAGATAATTGGGGACAAAACACTGAAGCTTTCTTT
- | TRBJ2-2 | TRBV5-1 | - | CASSLEGNTGELFF | TGCGCCAGCAGCTTGGAAGGCAACACCGGGGAGCTGTTTTTT
TRBD2 | TRBJ2-3 | TRBV28 | - | CASSISGGALPDTQYF | TGTGCCAGCAGTATTAGCGGGGGGGCTCTTCCAGATACGCAGTATTTT
- | TRBJ1-1 | TRBV21-1 | - | CASSTTTGEGQPRRDENTEAFF | TGTGCCAGCAGCACTACTACCGGCGAGGGACAGCCCCGTAGGGATGAGAACACTGAAGCTTTCTTT
- | TRBJ2-5 | TRBV4-2 | - | CASSQDRETQYF | TGTGCCAGCAGCCAAGATCGAGAGACCCAGTACTTC
TRBD2 | TRBJ2-7 | TRBV18 | - | CASSVSGGDNEQYF | TGTGCCAGCTCAGTGAGCGGGGGGGACAACGAGCAGTACTTC
- | TRBJ1-2 | TRBV29-1 | - | CSARDDGYTF | TGCAGCGCCCGGGACGACGGCTACACCTTC
TRBD1 | TRBJ1-5 | TRBV27 | - | CASSITGTGVWGNQPQHF | TGTGCCAGCAGTATAACCGGGACAGGGGTGTGGGGCAATCAGCCCCAGCATTTT
- | TRBJ1-2 | TRBV11-2 | few | CASSGVAFYGYTF | TGTGCCAGCAGTGGGGTGGCATTCTATGGCTACACCTTC
TRBD2 | TRBJ2-1 | TRBV19 | - | CASSSSGGGPYNEQFF | TGTGCCAGTAGTTCTTCGGGAGGCGGGCCCTACAATGAGCAGTTCTTC
TRBD1 | TRBJ1-1 | TRBV28 | - | CASSLTAGQGDMNTEAFF | TGTGCCAGCAGTTTAACTGCGGGACAGGGGGACATGAACACTGAAGCTTTCTTT
- | TRBJ2-2 | TRBV5-1 | - | CASSRQDYTNTGELFF | TGCGCCAGCAGCCGACAGGACTACACGAACACCGGGGAGCTGTTTTTT
TRBD1 | TRBJ2-7 | TRBV7-6 | - | CASSPRTGAPSHYEQYF | TGTGCCAGCAGCCCTCGGACAGGGGCCCCATCCCACTACGAGCAGTACTTC
TRBD1 | TRBJ1-1 | TRBV28 | - | CASSRTGGWTEAFF | TGTGCCAGCTCCCGGACAGGGGGCTGGACTGAAGCTTTCTTT
- | TRBJ2-5 | TRBV5-4 | - | CASSLATNSETQYF | TGTGCCAGCAGCTTGGCCACTAATTCCGAGACCCAGTACTTC
- | TRBJ2-3 | TRBV24-1 | - | CATSGAGLSDTQYF | TGTGCCACCAGTGGGGCCGGTTTATCAGATACGCAGTATTTT
- | TRBJ1-1 | TRBV19 | - | CASSYGRDTEAFF | TGTGCCAGTAGCTATGGTAGAGACACTGAAGCTTTCTTT
- | TRBJ1-5 | TRBV11-2 | - | CASSSGTAGQPQHF | TGTGCCAGCAGCTCCGGGACCGCTGGTCAGCCCCAGCATTTT
- | TRBJ2-1 | TRBV27 | - | CASSLGWGSSYNEQFF | TGTGCCAGCAGTTTAGGGTGGGGCAGCTCCTACAATGAGCAGTTCTTC
- | TRBJ1-1 | TRBV7-8 | - | CASSSRKGEAFF | TGTGCCAGCAGCTCTCGAAAGGGTGAAGCTTTCTTT
- | TRBJ1-3 | TRBV28 | - | CASSLLTAGNTIYF | TGTGCCAGCAGTTTATTGACAGCTGGAAACACCATATATTTT
- | TRBJ2-2 | TRBV27 | once | CATRGTYRAGELFF | TGTGCCACCCGGGGGACATATCGGGCCGGGGAGCTGTTTTTT
- | TRBJ1-1 | TRBV5-4 | once | CASSGAGTSEAFF | TGTGCCAGCAGCGGAGCCGGGACGTCTGAAGCTTTCTTT
- | TRBJ2-5 | TRBV28 | - | CASSPDEGVETQYF | TGTGCCAGCAGTCCCGATGAGGGGGTGGAGACCCAGTACTTC
- | TRBJ2-1 | TRBV29-1 | few | CSVEAEGVFFDYNEQFF | TGCAGCGTTGAAGCAGAGGGGGTATTCTTCGACTACAATGAGCAGTTCTTC
- | TRBJ2-4 | TRBV9 | - | CASSVTGNIQYF | TGTGCCAGCAGCGTGACCGGAAACATTCAGTACTTC
- | TRBJ1-2 | TRBV7-2 | once | CASSLVPWGSGVGGYTF | TGTGCCAGCAGCTTAGTCCCGTGGGGGTCAGGGGTCGGTGGCTACACCTTC
- | TRBJ1-1 | TRBV19 | - | CASSTGQTNTEAFF | TGTGCCAGTAGTACCGGACAGACGAACACTGAAGCTTTCTTT
- | TRBJ2-5 | TRBV6-2/TRBV6-3 | - | CASSYPETQYF | TGTGCCAGCAGTTACCCGGAGACCCAGTACTTC
TRBD2 | TRBJ2-7 | TRBV7-2 | - | CASSFYSGRLSREQYF | TGTGCCAGCAGCTTTTATAGCGGGAGGCTTAGTCGGGAGCAGTACTTC
- | TRBJ1-2 | TRBV20-1 | - | CSEPSDYGYTF | TGCAGTGAGCCGTCCGACTATGGCTACACCTTC
TRBD2 | TRBJ2-7 | TRBV7-3 | - | CASSLIPAGALEEQYF | TGTGCCAGCAGCTTAATCCCAGCGGGAGCTCTAGAAGAGCAGTACTTC
- | TRBJ2-3 | TRBV24-1 | - | CATSDSSFAFGRTSTDTQYF | TGTGCCACCAGTGATTCCAGTTTTGCGTTTGGCAGAACTAGCACAGATACGCAGTATTTT
- | TRBJ1-6 | TRBV19 | few | CASSREGLDNSPLHF | TGTGCCAGTAGTCGGGAGGGTCTAGATAATTCACCCCTCCACTTT
- | TRBJ2-5 | TRBV30 | - | CAWSVKREGSTQYF | TGTGCCTGGAGTGTAAAGAGAGAGGGGAGCACCCAGTACTTC
TRBD2 | TRBJ2-5 | TRBV28 | - | CASSLGLAGEQETQYF | TGTGCCAGCAGTTTAGGGCTAGCGGGCGAGCAAGAGACCCAGTACTTC
- | TRBJ1-3 | TRBV5-8 | - | CASSSRGVGNTIYF | TGTGCCAGCAGCAGCCGAGGGGTTGGAAACACCATATATTTT
TRBD2 | TRBJ2-3 | TRBV29-1 | - | CSVGREARSDTQYF | TGCAGCGTCGGGCGGGAGGCCCGATCAGATACGCAGTATTTT
TRBD1 | TRBJ2-7 | TRBV27 | - | CATRDRGRFEQYF | TGTGCCACCAGGGACAGGGGGCGCTTCGAGCAGTACTTC
- | TRBJ2-1 | TRBV3-1/TRBV3-2 | once | CASSPRADEQFF | TGTGCCAGCAGCCCCAGGGCTGATGAGCAGTTCTTC
TRBD2 | TRBJ2-5 | TRBV7-2 | few | CASSPRIGRLAGGQETQYF | TGTGCCAGCAGCCCTCGCATAGGTCGGCTAGCGGGGGGCCAAGAGACCCAGTACTTC
TRBD1 | TRBJ2-7 | TRBV24-1 | - | CATSDPAAGQGPEQYF | TGTGCCACCAGTGACCCTGCCGCGGGACAGGGGCCCGAGCAGTACTTC
- | TRBJ2-5 | TRBV5-1 | once | CASSSSLETQYF | TGCGCCAGCAGCTCAAGCTTGGAGACCCAGTACTTC
TRBD2 | TRBJ2-7 | TRBV19 | - | CASSIDGGLGVEQYF | TGTGCCAGTAGTATAGATGGGGGACTAGGTGTCGAGCAGTACTTC
- | TRBJ1-5 | TRBV4-2 | once | CASSQTSNQPQHF | TGTGCCAGCAGCCAAACTAGCAATCAGCCCCAGCATTTT
TRBD1 | TRBJ1-4 | TRBV5-5 | - | CASSLAGGDEKLFF | TGTGCCAGCAGCTTGGCAGGGGGGGATGAAAAACTGTTTTTT
TRBD1 | TRBJ2-3 | TRBV28 | - | CASSADRGHTDTQYF | TGTGCCAGCAGTGCAGACAGGGGGCACACAGATACGCAGTATTTT
TRBD1 | TRBJ1-2 | TRBV5-4 | - | CASSLDPTGKGYTF | TGTGCCAGCAGCCTAGATCCGACAGGGAAAGGCTACACCTTC
- | TRBJ2-3 | TRBV29-1 | - | CSVRQVIVTDTQYF | TGCAGCGTGCGACAGGTGATAGTCACAGATACGCAGTATTTT
- | TRBJ1-2 | TRBV11-3 | once | CASSTGSTGYTF | TGTGCCAGCAGCACCGGTTCGACCGGCTACACCTTC
TRBD2 | TRBJ2-2 | TRBV20-1 | - | CSASWRGGTGELFF | TGCAGTGCTAGTTGGCGGGGGGGTACCGGGGAGCTGTTTTTT
- | TRBJ1-3 | TRBV2 | - | CASSETDGHSGNTIYF | TGTGCCAGCAGTGAAACGGACGGTCACTCTGGAAACACCATATATTTT
- | TRBJ2-5 | TRBV5-1 | - | CASSSPGTPQYF | TGCGCCAGCAGCTCACCCGGGACTCCCCAGTACTTC
TRBD1 | TRBJ2-7 | TRBV12-3/TRBV12-4 | - | CASSHGDSYEQYF | TGTGCCAGCAGTCACGGGGACAGCTACGAGCAGTACTTC
- | TRBJ2-1 | TRBV7-9 | - | CASSPIGGNEQFF | TGTGCCAGCAGCCCAATAGGGGGAAATGAGCAGTTCTTC